One sample yielded the 8 T cell receptor beta chains listed below, sequenced in a study of response to subunit inactivated influenza vaccine. From the RT-PCR reads, TCRdb called clonotypes with MiXCR, one entry per CDR3 protein. In the table there are hundreds of thousands of distinct CDR3 sequences, roughly 15% of which are singletons. The input for sequencing was PBMCs from blood, taken around 14 days before vaccination. Every receptor here comes from a man between 50 and 59 years old who received an inactivated influenza vaccine.

V usage is TRBV20-1 and J usage is TRBJ2-5, with D maybe TRBD1 (5 bases). Germline V gives CDR1 DFQATT, CDR2 SNEGSKA (reference sequence). The CDR3 is made up of 12 amino acids. V lost 6 bases, J lost 5 bases, and 13 bases lay in between. CDR3: CSARGMRETQYF. CDR3 in DNA: TGCAGTGCAAGGGGCATGAGGGAGACCCAGTACTTC.

This clonotype has only a few counts. The chain combines TRBV29-1 with TRBJ2-5; D perhaps matches TRBD2 (5 bases). Looked up from germline, CDR1 is SQVTM and CDR2 is ANQGSEA. The length of the CDR3 is 14 residues. Trimming pared 6 bases from V and 2 bases from J, leaving 16 bases between. The CDR3 protein is CSVLLRDAQETQYF. The DNA for the CDR3 is TGCAGCGTCCTACTCCGGGATGCTCAAGAGACCCAGTACTTC.

The chain carries TRBV2 and TRBJ1-5, with D perhaps TRBD1 (6 bases). There are 14 residues in the CDR3. The germline CDR1 and CDR2 sequences are SNHLY and FYNNEI. Trimming cost V 8 bases and J 2 bases, with 13 bases left between them. CDR3 sequence: CASWGAEGNQPQHF. The CDR3 DNA reads as TGTGCCAGCTGGGGGGCCGAGGGCAATCAGCCCCAGCATTTT.

This clonotype was counted ten times or more. The CDR3 DNA is TGTGCCAGCAGTCGGGACAGGGAGAACACCGGGGAGCTGTTTTTT. Translating gives CASSRDRENTGELFF. The V and J genes are TRBV6-1 and TRBJ2-2; 9 nucleotides line up with TRBD1. There are 15 residues in the CDR3. Trimming removed 5 bases from V and 1 base from J; junction bases left unmatched: 2. Per the germline V gene, CDR1 is MNHNS and CDR2 is SASEGT.

This clonotype turned up a few times. V and J are TRBV6-2 or TRBV6-3 and TRBJ2-5, with D unclear. The germline V and J ends were trimmed by 6 bases and 1 base, with 15 bases remaining between them. CDR1 and CDR2 from the germline V gene are MNHEY and SVGEGT. The CDR3 contains 15 residues. CDR3: CASSPQGRIQETQYF. CDR3 coding DNA: TGTGCCAGCAGCCCACAAGGGCGAATCCAAGAGACCCAGTACTTC.

This rearrangement joins TRBV10-3 to TRBJ1-5; 8 nucleotides agree with TRBD1. Germline V gives CDR1 ENHRY, CDR2 SYGVKD. CDR3 length: 15 residues. Trimming at V came to 10 bases and at J to 7 bases, leaving 15 bases not matched to a gene. This CDR3 reads CATRDRGPVIQPQHF. The CDR3 region has the DNA TGTGCCACTCGTGACAGGGGCCCCGTGATCCAGCCCCAGCATTTT.

The chain uses TRBV5-1 and TRBJ2-5; unclear D gene. The V gene's germline CDR1 is SGHRS and CDR2 YFSETQ. V lost 0 bases, J lost 3 bases, and 12 bases lay in between. This CDR3 spans 15 amino acids. In DNA form, the CDR3 reads TGCGCCAGCAGCTTGGCTACCACGGCCGAAGAGACCCAGTACTTC. This codes for CASSLATTAEETQYF.

This clonotype came up a few times. This chain uses TRBV30 with TRBJ2-1, with D perhaps matching TRBD2 (6 bases). Germline CDR1 GTSNPN, CDR2 SVGIG (reference sequence). Trimming shortened V by 0 bases and J by 11 bases, and 20 bases separated the two germline ends. The CDR3 spans 15 residues. As DNA, the CDR3 is TGTGCCTGGAGTGTCGCGGGACTGGATATTAGTAAGCAGTTCTTC. It yields the protein CAWSVAGLDISKQFF. The full variable domain, its missing parts supplied by reference TRBV30 and TRBJ2-1, is SQTIHQWPATLVQPVGSPLSLECTVEGTSNPNLYWYRQAAGRGLQLLFYSVGIGQISSEVPQNLSASRPQDRQFILSSKKLLLSDSGFYLCAWSVAGLDISKQFFGPGTRLTVL.